This T cell receptor beta chain is drawn from a study of cytomegalovirus exposure and HLA in healthy donors. PCR used 60 Vbeta primers and 13 Jbeta primers. TCRdb's copy holds only in-frame clones and misses some; the assay was immunoSEQ multiplex PCR. The data contain around 94,000 clones, 60% to 80% of them seen just once; the ten biggest clones take up roughly 20%. CDR1 is LNHDA, CDR2 SQIVND, per germline (reference sequence). The CDR3 has 16 amino acids. V lost 1 base, J lost 6 bases, and 6 bases stayed unmatched. The TCR comes from a woman in her fifties or sixties in good health and CMV-seropositive. The chain couples TRBV19 to TRBJ2-1; 10 bases agree with TRBD2. Sequenced material: PBMCs. The DNA of the CDR3 is TGTGCCAGTAGTATAGGCCTAGCGGGAGTGGCCAATGAGCAGTTCTTC. Its translation: CASSIGLAGVANEQFF.